The rows below give T cell receptor beta chains drawn from one sample of a study of blood T cell repertoires in COVID-19. TCRdb's table, derived via immunoSEQ multiplex PCR, lists solely in-frame clones and lacks some. The data show about 210,000 clones, about 88% seen once. Material for sequencing was peripheral blood. These TCRs come from a man younger than 35 with active or convalescent COVID-19. Each CDR3 is given with its conserved first and last residue. D genes are given only for firm matches. Part of the rows lack a size; the others show once, few, many or a class for expanded clones.

clone_size: NA; j_call: TRBJ2-7; v_call: TRBV7-9; cdr3_length: 14; d_call: NA; cdr3_aa: CASSKTSGSYEQYF; cdr3_nt: TGTGCCAGCAGCAAAACGAGCGGGTCCTACGAGCAGTACTTC
clone_size: NA; j_call: TRBJ1-2; v_call: TRBV6-5; cdr3_length: 14; d_call: TRBD1; cdr3_aa: CASSYRGQGFGYTF; cdr3_nt: TGTGCCAGCAGTTACCGGGGACAGGGGTTTGGCTACACCTTC
clone_size: few; j_call: TRBJ1-4; v_call: TRBV12-3/TRBV12-4; cdr3_length: 13; d_call: NA; cdr3_aa: CASNLIGEEKLFF; cdr3_nt: TGTGCCAGCAACCTCATAGGGGAAGAAAAACTGTTTTTT
clone_size: NA; j_call: TRBJ1-2; v_call: TRBV19; cdr3_length: 16; d_call: NA; cdr3_aa: CASSIDISSTAGGYTF; cdr3_nt: TGTGCCAGTAGTATAGATATTTCATCGACTGCGGGAGGCTACACCTTC
clone_size: NA; j_call: TRBJ2-6; v_call: TRBV9; cdr3_length: 19; d_call: NA; cdr3_aa: CASSVRLTGSGPGANVLTF; cdr3_nt: TGTGCCAGCAGCGTCAGACTAACAGGGTCTGGGCCTGGGGCCAACGTCCTGACTTTC
clone_size: NA; j_call: TRBJ1-4; v_call: TRBV11-2; cdr3_length: 13; d_call: NA; cdr3_aa: CASSFRGNEKLFF; cdr3_nt: TGTGCCAGCAGCTTCAGGGGAAATGAAAAACTGTTTTTT
clone_size: NA; j_call: TRBJ2-2; v_call: TRBV6-2/TRBV6-3; cdr3_length: 14; d_call: NA; cdr3_aa: CASSPTWNTGELFF; cdr3_nt: TGTGCCAGCAGTCCCACTTGGAACACCGGGGAGCTGTTTTTT
clone_size: NA; j_call: TRBJ1-3; v_call: TRBV5-5; cdr3_length: 13; d_call: NA; cdr3_aa: CASSRDSGNTIYF; cdr3_nt: TGTGCCAGCAGTCGGGACTCGGGAAACACCATATATTTT
clone_size: NA; j_call: TRBJ1-2; v_call: TRBV9; cdr3_length: 13; d_call: NA; cdr3_aa: CASSRDTGYGYTF; cdr3_nt: TGTGCCAGCAGCCGAGATACTGGCTATGGCTACACCTTC
clone_size: NA; j_call: TRBJ1-5; v_call: TRBV5-1; cdr3_length: 13; d_call: TRBD1; cdr3_aa: CASATGANQPQHF; cdr3_nt: TGCGCCTCAGCGACAGGGGCGAATCAGCCCCAGCATTTT
clone_size: NA; j_call: TRBJ2-2; v_call: TRBV10-2; cdr3_length: 16; d_call: NA; cdr3_aa: CASSGQTNIRTGELFF; cdr3_nt: TGCGCCAGCAGTGGACAGACAAATATACGGACCGGGGAGCTGTTTTTT
clone_size: NA; j_call: TRBJ1-4; v_call: TRBV6-1; cdr3_length: 15; d_call: TRBD1; cdr3_aa: CASSRDSGTRVKLFF; cdr3_nt: TGTGCCAGCAGTAGGGACAGTGGGACGAGGGTGAAACTGTTTTTT
clone_size: NA; j_call: TRBJ2-7; v_call: TRBV5-8; cdr3_length: 11; d_call: TRBD1; cdr3_aa: CASNTGVEQYF; cdr3_nt: TGTGCCAGCAATACAGGGGTCGAGCAGTACTTC
clone_size: once; j_call: TRBJ2-4; v_call: TRBV12-3/TRBV12-4; cdr3_length: 10; d_call: NA; cdr3_aa: CASGPGIQYF; cdr3_nt: TGTGCCAGCGGTCCAGGCATTCAGTACTTC
clone_size: once; j_call: TRBJ1-2; v_call: TRBV19; cdr3_length: 14; d_call: NA; cdr3_aa: CASSIEPGNYGYTF; cdr3_nt: TGTGCCAGTAGTATCGAACCAGGAAACTATGGCTACACCTTC
clone_size: NA; j_call: TRBJ1-2; v_call: TRBV9; cdr3_length: 13; d_call: NA; cdr3_aa: CASSAAPGYGYTF; cdr3_nt: TGTGCCAGCAGCGCGGCGCCAGGCTATGGCTACACCTTC
clone_size: NA; j_call: TRBJ2-7; v_call: TRBV19; cdr3_length: 14; d_call: NA; cdr3_aa: CASSIGGRAYEQYF; cdr3_nt: TGTGCCAGTAGTATAGGGGGCCGGGCATACGAGCAGTACTTC
clone_size: NA; j_call: TRBJ1-1; v_call: TRBV7-3; cdr3_length: 15; d_call: NA; cdr3_aa: CASSLNGRVPAEAFF; cdr3_nt: TGTGCCAGCAGCTTAAACGGCAGGGTTCCCGCTGAAGCTTTCTTT
clone_size: NA; j_call: TRBJ1-2; v_call: TRBV30; cdr3_length: 13; d_call: TRBD1; cdr3_aa: CAWNMRQGIGGFF; cdr3_nt: TGTGCCTGGAACATGAGACAGGGGATTGGAGGGTTCTTC
clone_size: NA; j_call: TRBJ1-1; v_call: TRBV29-1; cdr3_length: 14; d_call: NA; cdr3_aa: CSVGGGRGNTEAFF; cdr3_nt: TGCAGCGTTGGGGGCGGCAGGGGGAACACTGAAGCTTTCTTT
clone_size: NA; j_call: TRBJ2-7; v_call: TRBV3-1/TRBV3-2; cdr3_length: 16; d_call: TRBD2; cdr3_aa: CASSQAELAGTYEQYF; cdr3_nt: TGTGCCAGCAGCCAAGCCGAGTTAGCGGGGACCTACGAGCAGTACTTC
clone_size: NA; j_call: TRBJ2-3; v_call: TRBV24-1; cdr3_length: 16; d_call: NA; cdr3_aa: CATSDLGGANTDTQYF; cdr3_nt: TGTGCCACCAGTGATCTGGGGGGAGCAAACACAGATACGCAGTATTTT
clone_size: NA; j_call: TRBJ1-2; v_call: TRBV12-3/TRBV12-4; cdr3_length: 13; d_call: NA; cdr3_aa: CASSTATDYGYTF; cdr3_nt: TGTGCCAGCAGCACCGCCACTGACTATGGCTACACCTTC
clone_size: NA; j_call: TRBJ1-2; v_call: TRBV10-3; cdr3_length: 13; d_call: NA; cdr3_aa: CAISESDRWGYTF; cdr3_nt: TGTGCCATCAGTGAGTCGGACAGATGGGGCTACACCTTC
clone_size: NA; j_call: TRBJ2-3; v_call: TRBV7-9; cdr3_length: 17; d_call: TRBD2; cdr3_aa: CASSLGGSGGPTDTQYF; cdr3_nt: TGTGCCAGCAGCTTAGGAGGAAGCGGGGGCCCCACAGATACGCAGTATTTT